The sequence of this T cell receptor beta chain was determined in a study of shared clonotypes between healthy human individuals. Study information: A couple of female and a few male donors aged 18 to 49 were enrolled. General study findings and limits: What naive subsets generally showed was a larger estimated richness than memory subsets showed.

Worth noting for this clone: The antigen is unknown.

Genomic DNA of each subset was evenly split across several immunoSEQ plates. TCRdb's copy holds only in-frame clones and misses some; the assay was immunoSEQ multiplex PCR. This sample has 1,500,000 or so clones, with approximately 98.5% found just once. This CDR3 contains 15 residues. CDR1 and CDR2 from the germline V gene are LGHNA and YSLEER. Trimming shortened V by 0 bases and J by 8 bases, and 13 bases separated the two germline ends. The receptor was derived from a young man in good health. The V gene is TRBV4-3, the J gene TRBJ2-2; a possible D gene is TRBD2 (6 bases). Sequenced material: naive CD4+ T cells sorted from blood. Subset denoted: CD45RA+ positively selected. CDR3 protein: CASSQDPSVRGELFF. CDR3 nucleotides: TGCGCCAGCAGCCAAGATCCTAGCGTTCGGGGGGAGCTGTTTTTT.